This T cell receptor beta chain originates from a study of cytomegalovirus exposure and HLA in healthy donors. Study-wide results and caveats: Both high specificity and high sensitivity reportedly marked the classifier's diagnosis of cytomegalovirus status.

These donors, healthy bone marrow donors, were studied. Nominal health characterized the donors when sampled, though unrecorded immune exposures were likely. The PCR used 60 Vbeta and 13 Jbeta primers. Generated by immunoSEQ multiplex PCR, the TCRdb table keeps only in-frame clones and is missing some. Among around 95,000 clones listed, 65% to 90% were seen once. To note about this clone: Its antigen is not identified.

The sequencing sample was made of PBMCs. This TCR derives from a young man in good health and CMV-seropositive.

The CDR3 sequence: CASSFESGAAKNIQYF. Written as DNA, the CDR3 is TGCGCCAGCAGCTTCGAATCTGGGGCAGCCAAAAACATTCAGTACTTC. The chain carries TRBV5-1 and TRBJ2-4; maybe TRBD1 (5 bases). CDR1 is SGHRS and CDR2 is YFSETQ in the germline V gene. The CDR3 runs 16 residues. The V and J ends lost 2 bases and 0 bases respectively, with 12 bases between them. Full variable domain (remainder filled in from reference TRBV5-1 and TRBJ2-4): KAGVTQTPRYLIKTRGQQVTLSCSPISGHRSVSWYQQTPGQGLQFLFEYFSETQRNKGNFPGRFSGRQFSNSRSEMNVSTLELGDSALYLCASSFESGAAKNIQYFGAGTRLSVL.